This entry lists 24 T cell receptor beta chains sequenced from one sample in a study of T cells in women clearing cervical HPV infection. Some clones are missing from TCRdb's copy, which holds only in-frame ones; the method was immunoSEQ multiplex PCR. In all, the sample yields about 22,000 clones. The sequencing sample was made of blood buffy coat. The origin of the receptors is a woman between 18 and 70 years old with a cervical HPV16 infection that either progressed to CIN3+ or cleared (not recorded which).

Details on this clone: The read gets to within 3 residues of the CDR3 end, and the germline J gene fills in the rest. The genes are TRBV19 and TRBJ2-5; no clear D. This CDR3 comprises 13 residues. Per the germline V gene, CDR1 is LNHDA and CDR2 is SQIVND (reference sequence). Between the trimmed V and J ends, which lost 4 bases and 1 base, there was a span of 7 bases. Incomplete CDR3 DNA: TGTGCCAGTAGTAATTTGGCCCAAGAGACC. As protein: CASSNLAQET. The full-length CDR3 reads as CASSNLAQETQYF.

A note on this clone: The read is 3 residues too short to cover the CDR3 end, so that end is filled in from the germline J gene. V usage is TRBV29-1 and J usage is TRBJ2-3; 10 nucleotides agree with TRBD1. Germline lookup yields CDR1 SQVTM and CDR2 ANQGSEA. CDR3 length: 13 amino acids. Incomplete CDR3 DNA: TGCAGCGTGGAGGGACAGGGGTTTGAGACG. It translates to CSVEGQGFET. The whole CDR3 region reads CSVEGQGFETQYF.

Worth noting for this clone: The CDR3 end falls 3 residues outside the read, so it is completed with the germline J gene. This chain links TRBV4-1 with TRBJ2-2; D unresolved. CDR1 and CDR2 (germline): MGHRA, YSYEKL. Between the trimmed V and J ends, which lost 4 bases and 5 bases, there was a span of 8 bases. CDR3 length: 13 residues. Partial CDR3 DNA: TGCGCCAGCAGCCCACTCGTGACCGGGGAG. Its translation is CASSPLVTGE. The CDR3 as a whole reads CASSPLVTGELFF.

Concerning this clone itself: The CDR3 end is not reached by the read, which stops 3 residues before it; the germline J gene fills it in. V usage is TRBV12-3 or TRBV12-4 and J usage is TRBJ2-2; TRBD2 matches at 15 bases. This CDR3 has 16 amino acids. After removal of 5 bases from V and 8 bases from J, the junction contained 6 bases not matched to a gene. This chain's CDR3 is CASSRTSGGASGELFF. The DNA read from the CDR3 is TGTGCCAGCAGTCGGACTAGCGGGGGGGCCTCTGGGGAG.

Worth noting for this clone: The read stops 3 residues short of the end of the CDR3; the missing end is completed from the germline J gene. The chain employs TRBV2 and TRBJ1-2; D is unclear. Germline CDR1 reads SNHLY; CDR2 reads FYNNEI. The V end lost 5 bases, the J end lost 5 bases, and 12 bases lay between the germline ends. This CDR3 has 13 residues. This CDR3 reads CASSTPRSYGYTF. Partial CDR3 DNA: TGTGCCAGCAGTACACCCCGATCTTATGGC.

As concerns this clone: The read gets to within 3 residues of the CDR3 end, and the germline J gene fills in the rest. The chain uses TRBV5-1 and TRBJ1-3; 10 bases are a match to TRBD1. The length of the CDR3 is 17 residues. Germline CDR1 and CDR2: SGHRS and YFSETQ. Trimming removed 0 bases from V and 7 bases from J; junction bases left unmatched: 10. The CDR3 sequence is CASSLDRGQGNENTIYF. Incomplete CDR3 DNA: TGCGCCAGCAGCTTGGATCGGGGACAGGGGAACGAGAACACC.

About this clone itself: The read finishes 3 residues shy of the CDR3 end, and the germline J gene is used to complete it. V and J are TRBV7-8 and TRBJ2-2, with a weak D call TRBD2 (8 bases). Germline CDR1 reads SGHVS; CDR2 reads FQNEAQ. The CDR3 runs 14 residues. V lost 8 bases to trimming and J lost 7 bases, with 17 bases between them. CDR3 DNA (partial): TGTGCCAGCGCCCCGGGAGGGGGCTTCGGGGAG. Translating it yields CASAPGGGFGE. The CDR3, in full, reads CASAPGGGFGELFF.

A remark on this clone: With the read ending 3 residues before the CDR3 end, the germline J gene is used to fill in that end. V usage is TRBV14 and J usage is TRBJ2-3; tentative D call: TRBD2 (6 bases). Germline V gene data show CDR1 as SGHDN and CDR2 as FVKESK. This CDR3 is built from 14 residues. This CDR3 is CASSQAKRAGTQYF. The CDR3 DNA, read in part, is TGTGCCAGCAGCCAAGCAAAGCGGGCGGGGACG.

With respect to this clone: The read finishes 3 residues shy of the CDR3 end, and the germline J gene is used to complete it. The gene calls are TRBV7-9 and TRBJ2-2; TRBD1 aligns across 8 bases. Germline CDR1 SEHNR, CDR2 FQNEAQ (reference sequence). J lost 3 bases, V lost 3 bases, and 0 bases had no gene match. The CDR3 has 14 amino acids. CDR3 amino acids: CASSLTGDTGELFF. CDR3 DNA, as far as it was read: TGTGCCAGCAGCTTGACAGGGGACACCGGGGAG.

Remarks on this clone: The DNA ends 3 residues before the CDR3 does, and the rest of the CDR3 is filled in from the germline J gene. The chain uses TRBV7-6 and TRBJ1-1; the D gene is possibly TRBD1 (6 bases). The CDR3 consists of 16 residues. V lost 0 bases and J lost 7, with 18 bases in between. Looked up from germline, CDR1 is SGHVS and CDR2 is FNYEAQ. The sequenced CDR3 bases are TGTGCCAGCAGCTTAGCGGGACCGGGGGGCGGGAGTGAA. Its protein is CASSLAGPGGGSE. In full, the CDR3 is CASSLAGPGGGSEAFF. The full variable domain, in which reference TRBV7-6 and TRBJ1-1 provide the parts outside the CDR3, is GAGVSQSPRYKVTKRGQDVALRCDPISGHVSLYWYRQALGQGPEFLTYFNYEAQQDKSGLPNDRFSAERPEGSISTLTIQRTEQRDSAMYRCASSLAGPGGGSEAFFGQGTRLTVV.

Of note for this clone: The read falls 3 residues short of the CDR3 end, and the missing part is taken from the germline J gene. The rearrangement uses TRBV7-9 and TRBJ2-7; maybe TRBD1 (7 bases). The CDR3 contains 15 residues. Germline loops: CDR1 SEHNR, CDR2 FQNEAQ (reference sequence). V was shortened by 5 bases and J by 1 base, with 15 bases between the two germline ends. The CDR3 sequence: CASSAEGALSYEQYF. The covered CDR3 bases are TGTGCCAGCAGCGCGGAGGGGGCCCTATCCTACGAG.

Of note for this clone: Sequencing ends 3 residues short of the CDR3 end; the germline J gene provides the rest. The chain uses TRBV5-1 and TRBJ2-1; TRBD2 agrees at 12 bases. The CDR3 consists of 19 residues. Germline V CDR1 and CDR2: SGHRS, YFSETQ. V lost 3 bases and J lost 3; bases outside the gene matches: 13. The DNA read from the CDR3 is TGCGCCAGCAGCTCCCTTTATCTAGCGGGAGGGGGCTTCTACAATGAG. Protein sequence: CASSSLYLAGGGFYNE. The entire CDR3 is CASSSLYLAGGGFYNEQFF.

Note on this clone: The read is 3 residues too short to cover the CDR3 end, so that end is filled in from the germline J gene. This rearrangement joins TRBV29-1 to TRBJ2-3; the match to TRBD2 covers 8 bases. The CDR3 runs to 15 residues. Germline CDR1 reads SQVTM; CDR2 reads ANQGSEA. Incomplete CDR3 DNA: TGCAGCGCTTTATTAGGTCGACTAGCGAGGGAGACG. As protein: CSALLGRLARET. The CDR3 as a whole reads CSALLGRLARETQYF.

Notes on this clone: With the read ending 3 residues before the CDR3 end, the germline J gene is used to fill in that end. This chain uses TRBV7-3 with TRBJ1-2; no clear D gene. Germline-derived CDR1 and CDR2 are SGHTA and FQGTGA. The CDR3 is 13 residues long. The CDR3 spells CASSPQNTDTYTF. The DNA read from the CDR3 is TGTGCCAGCAGCCCACAGAACACAGATACC.

Turning to this clone: The CDR3 end lies 3 residues beyond the end of the read and is filled in from the germline J gene. The gene calls are TRBV19 and TRBJ2-3, with TRBD1 matching over 12 bases. This CDR3 spans 14 amino acids. Germline V gene lookup returns CDR1 LNHDA and CDR2 SQIVND (reference sequence). The chain's CDR3 is CASTGTGGSQPQYF. Partial CDR3 DNA: TGTGCCAGTACCGGGACAGGGGGCAGTCAGCCG. Based on the CDR3 plus reference TRBV19 and TRBJ2-3, the full variable domain is DGGITQSPKYLFRKEGQNVTLSCEQNLNHDAMYWYRQDPGQGLRLIYYSQIVNDFQKGDIAEGYSVSREKKESFPLTVTSAQKNPTAFYLCASTGTGGSQPQYFGPGTRLTVL.

Concerning this clone: The read halts 3 residues ahead of the CDR3 end, with the missing end drawn from the germline J gene. This chain joins TRBV11-1 and TRBJ2-3, with TRBD1 as a possible D gene (6 bases). In germline, CDR1 is SGHAT, CDR2 FQDESV (reference sequence). The CDR3 loop spans 14 amino acids. CDR3 bases read: TGTGCCAGCAGCGGACTGCGCTCAGGGGAGACG. Protein: CASSGLRSGET. The full CDR3 protein is CASSGLRSGETQYF.

Comment on this clone: Sequencing ends 3 residues short of the CDR3 end; the germline J gene provides the rest. This chain uses TRBV2 with TRBJ2-5, with 9 bases identical to TRBD2. This CDR3 has 14 amino acids. Germline values: CDR1 SNHLY, CDR2 FYNNEI. V was pared by 5 bases and J by 5 bases, with 6 bases of the junction left unmatched. The CDR3 is CASSQGTSMETQYF. The covered CDR3 bases are TGTGCCAGCAGTCAAGGGACTAGCATGGAGACC.

Turning to this clone: The read ends 3 residues early relative to the CDR3; the germline J gene fills the gap. The chain uses TRBV28 and TRBJ1-4; D is undetermined. V gave up 9 bases and J gave up 4 bases, with 9 bases separating them. Per germline, CDR1 MDHEN and CDR2 SYDVKM. This CDR3 is 12 amino acids long. This CDR3 reads CASFRGNEKLFF. CDR3 DNA, as far as it was read: TGTGCCAGTTTCCGGGGTAATGAAAAA.

Note on this clone: Read data end 3 residues before the CDR3 end; the end is taken from the germline J gene. V gene TRBV30 combines with J gene TRBJ1-2; D might be TRBD1 (5 bases). The germline V and J ends were trimmed by 3 bases and 4 bases, with 9 bases remaining between them. The CDR3 is 12 amino acids. Germline assignment: CDR1 GTSNPN and CDR2 SVGIG (reference sequence). The CDR3 loop is CAWRDGGYGYTF. The covered CDR3 bases are TGTGCCTGGAGGGACGGGGGCTATGGC.

CDR3 loop: CASSPGGSYNEQFF. Partial CDR3 DNA: TGTGCCAGCAGTCCGGGGGGATCCTACAATGAG. The J gene is TRBJ2-1, the V gene TRBV11-3, with TRBD2 identical over 7 bases. From the germline J gene comes the end of the CDR3, since the read stops 3 residues before it. In germline, CDR1 is SGHNT, CDR2 YENEEA. V shed 6 bases and J 1 base; nucleotides not matched to a gene: 3. This CDR3 contains 14 residues.

In the case of this clone: The sequenced fragment ends 3 residues before the CDR3 boundary, so the rest is inferred from the germline J gene. This rearrangement joins TRBV4-2 to TRBJ2-5; 16 nucleotides match TRBD2. The germline CDR1 and CDR2 sequences are LGHNA and YNFKEQ. The CDR3 runs 19 residues. V was pared by 4 bases and J by 1 base, with 9 bases of the junction left unmatched. CDR3 bases read: TGTGCCAGCAGCCCCGCCCCGGGACTAGCGGGGGGGATCCAAGAGACC. It codes for CASSPAPGLAGGIQET. The full CDR3 sequence reads CASSPAPGLAGGIQETQYF.

On this clone itself: The read halts 3 residues ahead of the CDR3 end, with the missing end drawn from the germline J gene. This sequence joins TRBV11-3 and TRBJ1-1; D remains unclear. V was cut by 0 bases and J by 2 bases, with 4 bases left in between. Germline values: CDR1 SGHNT, CDR2 YENEEA. There are 13 residues in the CDR3. CDR3 bases read: TGTGCCAGCAGCTTAGAGACTAACACTGAA. Translated, it gives CASSLETNTE. The full CDR3 sequence reads CASSLETNTEAFF.

In the case of this clone: An end of the junction differs from the germline gene, which may be a read error. The CDR3 DNA, read in part, is TGCGCCAGCAGCCAGATGACTAGCGGGAGGTCCTACGAG. Translating gives CASSQMTSGRSYE. The full CDR3 is CASSQMTSGRSYEQYF. The chain links TRBV4-2 to TRBJ2-7; 13 bases are a match to TRBD2. The DNA ends 3 residues before the CDR3 does, and the rest of the CDR3 is filled in from the germline J gene. From germline, CDR1 is LGHNA and CDR2 YNFKEQ. The CDR3 runs 16 residues.

Remarks on this clone: Coverage ceases 3 residues before the CDR3 finishes, and the germline J gene fills in the end. The V gene is TRBV19, the J gene TRBJ1-1; 7 bases are a match to TRBD1. Germline CDR1 reads LNHDA; CDR2 reads SQIVND (reference sequence). This CDR3 is 13 amino acids long. The sequenced CDR3 bases are TGTGCCAGTAGTACGGGACAGTCGGTCCCA. Its translation is CASSTGQSVP. The entire CDR3 protein reads CASSTGQSVPAFF.